The sequence of this T cell receptor beta chain was determined in a study of T cells in Graves' hyperthyroidism and ophthalmopathy. Whole-study results and caveats: The blood repertoire included most of the expanded thyroid clonotypes above 0.001.

TCR beta CDR3 sequences were amplified from RNA transcripts. The HTBI primer set served for first-round RT-PCR of the TCR CDR3. One entry per CDR3 protein, called by TCRdb with MiXCR from the multiplex PCR reads. This sample has around 760,000 distinct CDR3 sequences, with 30% to 40% found just once. Exclusion criteria comprised uncontrolled infection, other autoimmune disease, pregnancy or lactation. This clonotype showed up many times. The antigen is not known. The CDR3 length is 18 residues. With 1 base removed from V and 2 bases from J, the gap between germline ends came to 15 bases. Germline V lookup: CDR1 SGHTA, CDR2 FQGNSA.

The sample was blood. The chain uses TRBV7-2 and TRBJ1-6; possible D gene TRBD1, 6 bases. This TCR was sampled from a woman between 40 and 55 years old with Graves' hyperthyroidism. CDR3 in amino acids: CASSLVGQGNAYNSPLHF. The CDR3 nucleotides are TGTGCCAGCAGCTTAGTTGGGCAGGGGAACGCCTATAATTCACCCCTCCACTTT.